The rows below give T cell receptor beta chains drawn from one sample of a study of blood T cell repertoires in COVID-19. Profiled with immunoSEQ multiplex PCR; TCRdb holds only in-frame clones, not every one. This sample has tens of thousands of clones; more than 75% occur once, and the top ten carry about a sixth. The specimen sequenced was peripheral blood. All receptors derive from a human donor in a cohort sampled during active COVID-19. The CDR3 runs from the conserved cysteine through the conserved F or W.

TRBV6-6	TRBJ1-5	CASSSMTGAQNQPQHF
TRBV11-2	TRBJ1-1	CASSLASGTEAFF
TRBV3-1/TRBV3-2	TRBJ1-5	CASSQERNQPQHF
TRBV7-2	TRBJ2-1	CASSSDRGGNEQFF
TRBV12-3/TRBV12-4	TRBJ2-2	CASSGPNTGELFF
TRBV25-1	TRBJ1-2	CASSEEGGPVGYTF
TRBV3-1/TRBV3-2	TRBJ1-3	CASSRTGAGNTIYF
TRBV6-5	TRBJ2-7	CASSSGTASYEQYF
TRBV5-6	TRBJ1-5	CASSRTGPNQPQHF
TRBV27	TRBJ2-3	CASSSPHRTSGGAKRNTDTQYF
TRBV9	TRBJ1-1	CASSARATGLNTEAFF
TRBV5-1	TRBJ1-6	CASSRDGQPINSPLHF
TRBV18	TRBJ2-2	CASSPRDWTATNTGELFF
TRBV9	TRBJ2-2	CASSVQGRDTGELFF
TRBV3-1/TRBV3-2	TRBJ1-5	CASSYGDKQPQHF
TRBV28	TRBJ1-2	CASWGQGSYGYTF
TRBV6-2/TRBV6-3	TRBJ2-5	CASSRYYGTDDQETQYF
TRBV28	TRBJ1-2	CASSPGALDGYTF
TRBV19	TRBJ1-5	CASSIDLIAGGNQPQHF
TRBV15	TRBJ1-2	CATSRDITANYGYTF
TRBV27	TRBJ2-7	CASSPTGLYEQYF
TRBV2	TRBJ1-6	CASTPDSGSPLHF
TRBV30	TRBJ2-2	CAWSVEAPGELFF
TRBV13	TRBJ2-5	CASSGDRGRETQYF
TRBV6-2/TRBV6-3	TRBJ2-3	CASSPSGGAVDTQYF
TRBV19	TRBJ1-1	CASSNSVTEAFF
TRBV6-5	TRBJ2-1	CASTPVVNEQFF
TRBV3-1/TRBV3-2	TRBJ2-5	CASSQDPGKETQYF
TRBV5-6	TRBJ1-6	CASSPGGTDYNSPLHF
TRBV6-5	TRBJ1-1	CASTMGGQGGAEAFF
TRBV5-8	TRBJ1-2	CASSLDSYGYTF
TRBV7-2	TRBJ1-6	CASTLALGAGDSPLHF
TRBV15	TRBJ1-1	CATSRVGGWTEAFF
TRBV4-2	TRBJ1-5	CASSPGTGGQPQHF
TRBV7-9	TRBJ1-3	CASSRTGGPGNTIYF
TRBV5-6	TRBJ1-5	CASSLDGFHSNQPQHF
TRBV3-1/TRBV3-2	TRBJ2-7	CASSHSDRVHEQYF
TRBV5-4	TRBJ1-2	CASSRQDSNGYTF
TRBV19	TRBJ1-4	CASSPRTGQNEKLFF
TRBV19	TRBJ2-7	CASSIGHSYEQYF